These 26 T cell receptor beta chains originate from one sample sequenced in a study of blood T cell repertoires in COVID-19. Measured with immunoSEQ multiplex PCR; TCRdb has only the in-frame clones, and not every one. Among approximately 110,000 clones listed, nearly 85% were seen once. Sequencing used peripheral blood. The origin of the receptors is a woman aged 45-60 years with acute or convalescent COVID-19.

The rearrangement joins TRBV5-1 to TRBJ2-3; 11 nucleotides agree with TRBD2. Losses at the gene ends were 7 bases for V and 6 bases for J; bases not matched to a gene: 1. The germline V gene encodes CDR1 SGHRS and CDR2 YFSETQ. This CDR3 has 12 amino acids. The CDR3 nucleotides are TGCGCCAGCCGACTAGCGGGGGATACGCAGTATTTT. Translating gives CASRLAGDTQYF.

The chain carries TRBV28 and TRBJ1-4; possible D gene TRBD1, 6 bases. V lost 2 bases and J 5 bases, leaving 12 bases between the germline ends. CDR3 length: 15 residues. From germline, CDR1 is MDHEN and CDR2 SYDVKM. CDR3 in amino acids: CASSLAGDQNEKLFF. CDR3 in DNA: TGTGCCAGCAGTTTAGCAGGGGACCAGAATGAAAAACTGTTTTTT.

CDR3 sequence reads: CASSPDRVAGANVLTF. DNA for the CDR3: TGTGCCAGCTCGCCTGACAGGGTAGCCGGGGCCAACGTCCTGACTTTC. V usage is TRBV18 and J usage is TRBJ2-6; TRBD1 aligns across 7 bases. Per germline, CDR1 KGHSH and CDR2 LQKENI. The CDR3 is 16 residues long. Trimming cost V 6 bases and J 4 bases; bases outside gene matches: 9.

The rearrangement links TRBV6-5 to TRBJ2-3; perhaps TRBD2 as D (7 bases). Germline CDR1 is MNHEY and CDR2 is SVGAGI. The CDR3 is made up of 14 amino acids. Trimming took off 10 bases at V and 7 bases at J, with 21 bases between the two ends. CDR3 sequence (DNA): TGTGCCACTTCTAGAGGGGGGGATGAGAATACGCAGTATTTT. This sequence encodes CATSRGGDENTQYF.

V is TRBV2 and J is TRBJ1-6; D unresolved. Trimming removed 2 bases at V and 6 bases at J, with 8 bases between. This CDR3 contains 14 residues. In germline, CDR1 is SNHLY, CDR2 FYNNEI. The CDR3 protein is CASSEPRINSPLHF. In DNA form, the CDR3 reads TGTGCCAGCAGTGAACCGAGGATTAATTCACCCCTCCACTTT.

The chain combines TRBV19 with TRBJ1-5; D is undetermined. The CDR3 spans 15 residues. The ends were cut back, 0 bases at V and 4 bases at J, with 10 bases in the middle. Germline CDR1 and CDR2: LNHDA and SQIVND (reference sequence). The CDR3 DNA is TGTGCCAGTAGTATAGACAGGATCGAGAATCAGCCCCAGCATTTT. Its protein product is CASSIDRIENQPQHF.

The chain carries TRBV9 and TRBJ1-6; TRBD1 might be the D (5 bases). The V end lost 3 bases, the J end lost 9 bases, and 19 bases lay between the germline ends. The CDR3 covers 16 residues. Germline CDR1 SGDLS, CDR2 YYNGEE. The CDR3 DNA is TGTGCCAGCAGCGCCGGGGGGGGGACCTTTGGTTCACCCCTCCACTTT. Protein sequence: CASSAGGGTFGSPLHF.

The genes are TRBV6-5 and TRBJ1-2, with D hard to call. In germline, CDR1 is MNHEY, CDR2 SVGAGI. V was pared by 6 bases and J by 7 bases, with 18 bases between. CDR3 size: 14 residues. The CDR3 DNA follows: TGTGCCAGCAGGCCCGATCGAGGAGGCACTGGCTACACCTTC. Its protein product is CASRPDRGGTGYTF.

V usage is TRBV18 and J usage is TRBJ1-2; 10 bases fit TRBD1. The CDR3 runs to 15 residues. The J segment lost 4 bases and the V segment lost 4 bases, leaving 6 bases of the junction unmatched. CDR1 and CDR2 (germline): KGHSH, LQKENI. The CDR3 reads CASSQYGQGGYGYTF. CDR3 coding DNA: TGTGCCAGCTCACAATACGGACAGGGGGGCTATGGCTACACCTTC.

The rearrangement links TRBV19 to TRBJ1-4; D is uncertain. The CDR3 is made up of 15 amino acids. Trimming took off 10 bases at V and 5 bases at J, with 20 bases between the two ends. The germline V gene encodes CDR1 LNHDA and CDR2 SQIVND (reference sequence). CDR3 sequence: CATLPNGRLNEKLFF. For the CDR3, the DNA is TGTGCCACCCTCCCCAACGGGAGATTAAATGAAAAACTGTTTTTT.

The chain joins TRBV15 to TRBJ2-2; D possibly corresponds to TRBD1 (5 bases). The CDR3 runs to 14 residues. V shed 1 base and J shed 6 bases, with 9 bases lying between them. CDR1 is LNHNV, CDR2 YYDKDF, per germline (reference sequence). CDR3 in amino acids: CATSRGGAAGELFF. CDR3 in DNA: TGTGCCACCAGCAGAGGGGGCGCGGCCGGGGAGCTGTTTTTT.

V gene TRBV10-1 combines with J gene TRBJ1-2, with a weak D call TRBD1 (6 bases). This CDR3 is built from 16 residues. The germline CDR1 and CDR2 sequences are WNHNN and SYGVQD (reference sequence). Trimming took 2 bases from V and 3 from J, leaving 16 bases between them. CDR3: CASSEMLDSSYYGYTF. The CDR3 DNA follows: TGCGCCAGCAGTGAGATGTTGGACAGCTCATACTATGGCTACACCTTC.

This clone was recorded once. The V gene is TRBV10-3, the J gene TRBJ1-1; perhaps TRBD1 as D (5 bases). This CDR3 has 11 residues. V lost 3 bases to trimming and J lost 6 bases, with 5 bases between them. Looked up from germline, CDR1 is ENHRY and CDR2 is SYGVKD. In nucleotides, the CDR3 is TGTGCCATCAGTGAACAGGCTGAAGCTTTCTTT. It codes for CAISEQAEAFF.

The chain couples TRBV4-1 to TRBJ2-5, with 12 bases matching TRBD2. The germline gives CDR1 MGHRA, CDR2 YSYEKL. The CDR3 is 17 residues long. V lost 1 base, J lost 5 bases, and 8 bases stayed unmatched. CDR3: CASSQGPSGGAQETQYF. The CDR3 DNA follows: TGCGCCAGCAGCCAAGGTCCTAGCGGGGGGGCTCAGGAGACCCAGTACTTC.

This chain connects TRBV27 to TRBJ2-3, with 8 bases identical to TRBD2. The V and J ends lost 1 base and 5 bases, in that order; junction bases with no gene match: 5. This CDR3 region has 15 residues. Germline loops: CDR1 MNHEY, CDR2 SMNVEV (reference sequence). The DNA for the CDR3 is TGTGCCAGCAGTTTATTCGGGGGGGCCGAAGATACGCAGTATTTT. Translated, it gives CASSLFGGAEDTQYF.

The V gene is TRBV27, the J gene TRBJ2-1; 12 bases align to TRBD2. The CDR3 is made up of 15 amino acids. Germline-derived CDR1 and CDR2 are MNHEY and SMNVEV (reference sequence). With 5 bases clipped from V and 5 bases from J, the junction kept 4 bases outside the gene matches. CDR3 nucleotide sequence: TGTGCCAGCAGTGGTAGGACTAGCGGGGACAATGAGCAGTTCTTC. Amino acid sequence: CASSGRTSGDNEQFF.

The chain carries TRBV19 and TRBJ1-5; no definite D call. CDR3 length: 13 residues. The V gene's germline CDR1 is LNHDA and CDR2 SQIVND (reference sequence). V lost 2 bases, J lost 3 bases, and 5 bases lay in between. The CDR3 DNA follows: TGTGCCAGTAGTATACAGGACAATCAGCCCCAGCATTTT. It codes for CASSIQDNQPQHF.

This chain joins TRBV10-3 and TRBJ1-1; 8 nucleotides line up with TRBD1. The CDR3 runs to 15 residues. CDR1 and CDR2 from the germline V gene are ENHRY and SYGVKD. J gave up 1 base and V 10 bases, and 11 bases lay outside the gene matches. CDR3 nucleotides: TGTGCCACCGGGGGCGGGACAGGCTCGAACACTGAAGCTTTCTTT. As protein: CATGGGTGSNTEAFF.

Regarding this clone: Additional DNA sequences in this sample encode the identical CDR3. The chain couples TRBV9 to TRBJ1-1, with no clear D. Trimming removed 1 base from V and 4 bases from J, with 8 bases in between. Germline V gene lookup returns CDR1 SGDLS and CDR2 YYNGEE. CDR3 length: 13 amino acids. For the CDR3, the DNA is TGTGCCAGCAGCGTATCGGGTGGCACTGAAGCTTTCTTT. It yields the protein CASSVSGGTEAFF.

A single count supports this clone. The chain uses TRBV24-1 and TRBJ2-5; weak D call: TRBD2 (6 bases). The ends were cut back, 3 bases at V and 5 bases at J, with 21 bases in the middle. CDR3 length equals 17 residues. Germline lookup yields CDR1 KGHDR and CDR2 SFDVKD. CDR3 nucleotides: TGTGCCACCAGTGATCCAGACTCGGACTACCCCGCTGAGACCCAGTACTTC. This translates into CATSDPDSDYPAETQYF.

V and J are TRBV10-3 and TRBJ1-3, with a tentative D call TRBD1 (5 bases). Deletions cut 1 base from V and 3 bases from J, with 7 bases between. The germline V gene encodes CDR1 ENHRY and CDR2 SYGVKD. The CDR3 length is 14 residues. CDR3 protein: CAISEFRDGNTIYF. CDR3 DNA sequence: TGTGCCATCAGTGAGTTCAGGGATGGAAACACCATATATTTT.

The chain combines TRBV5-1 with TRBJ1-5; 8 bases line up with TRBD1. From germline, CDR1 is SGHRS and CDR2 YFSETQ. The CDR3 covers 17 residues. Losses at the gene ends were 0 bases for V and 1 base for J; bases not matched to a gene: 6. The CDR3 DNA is TGCGCCAGCAGCTTGGGGACAGGGTTAGGGAGCAATCAGCCCCAGCATTTT. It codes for CASSLGTGLGSNQPQHF.

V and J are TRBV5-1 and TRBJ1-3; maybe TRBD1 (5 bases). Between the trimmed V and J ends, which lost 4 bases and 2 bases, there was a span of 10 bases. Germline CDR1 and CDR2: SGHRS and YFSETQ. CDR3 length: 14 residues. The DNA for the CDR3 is TGCGCCAGCAGCACAGGTAGCCCTGGAAACACCATATATTTT. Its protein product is CASSTGSPGNTIYF.

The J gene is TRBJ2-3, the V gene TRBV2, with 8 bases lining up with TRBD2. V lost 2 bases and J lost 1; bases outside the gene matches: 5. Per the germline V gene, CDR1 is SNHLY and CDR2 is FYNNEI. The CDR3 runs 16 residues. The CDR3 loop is CASSEHSGVRTDTQYF. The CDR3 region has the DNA TGTGCCAGCAGTGAACATAGCGGGGTTCGCACAGATACGCAGTATTTT.

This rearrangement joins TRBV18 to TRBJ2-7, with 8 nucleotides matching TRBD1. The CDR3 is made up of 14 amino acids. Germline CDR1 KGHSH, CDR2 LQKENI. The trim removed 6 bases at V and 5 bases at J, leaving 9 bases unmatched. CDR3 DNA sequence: TGTGCCAGCTCCCCCCGGACAGGGATAGACGAGCAGTACTTC. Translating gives CASSPRTGIDEQYF.

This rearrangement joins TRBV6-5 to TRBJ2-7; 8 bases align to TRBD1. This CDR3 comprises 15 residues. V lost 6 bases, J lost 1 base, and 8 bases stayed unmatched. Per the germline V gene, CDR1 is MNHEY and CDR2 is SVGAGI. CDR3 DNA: TGTGCCAGCAGACGCGGACAGGGTCAATCCTACGAGCAGTACTTC. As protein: CASRRGQGQSYEQYF.